This entry lists 11 T cell receptor beta chains sequenced from one sample in a study of T cells in Graves' hyperthyroidism and ophthalmopathy (dated by TCRdb to about 2019). Library creation used multiplex PCR. Sequencing was performed on an Illumina HiSeq 2000. The TCR beta CDR3 regions were amplified from the RNA transcripts. For the first round of RT-PCR on the TCR CDR3, the HTBI primer set was used together with the Qiagen OneStep RT-PCR kit. In-frame beta chains were kept once TCRdb had trimmed the public reads at Q25 with fastp and called clones with MiXCR. Each CDR3 protein gets just one entry, which takes the most common genes and DNA from the rows behind it. The sample table lists 350,000 to 400,000 distinct CDR3 sequences, approximately 15% of them with a count of one. The ten top clones hold approximately 10% of the sample. The sequenced material came from blood. These receptors were collected from a woman aged 55-70 years with Graves' hyperthyroidism.

Ten or more counts support this clonotype. The V and J genes are TRBV2 and TRBJ2-3, with D perhaps TRBD2 (7 bases). This CDR3 comprises 13 residues. The V gene lost 8 bases and the J gene lost 6 bases, with 15 bases spanning the gap. The germline V gene has CDR1 SNHLY and CDR2 FYNNEI. The CDR3 DNA is TGTGCCAGCCAGGGGAGGGCTAGGGATACGCAGTATTTT. As protein: CASQGRARDTQYF.

This clonotype was observed at least ten times. The V call is TRBV3-1, the J call TRBJ1-6, with D maybe TRBD1 (5 bases). Trimming pared 4 bases from V and 9 bases from J, leaving 7 bases between. The length of the CDR3 is 12 residues. Germline lookup yields CDR1 LGHDT and CDR2 YNNKEL (reference sequence). CDR3 sequence: CASSRDVSPLHF. The CDR3 region has the DNA TGTGCCAGCAGCCGGGACGTTTCACCCCTCCACTTT.

There are many counts of this clonotype. V gene TRBV13 combines with J gene TRBJ2-3; the match to TRBD2 covers 10 bases. This CDR3 is built from 18 residues. The germline V gene has CDR1 PRHDT and CDR2 FYEKMQ (reference sequence). J was trimmed by 1 base and V by 7 bases; bases with no gene match: 14. For the CDR3, the DNA is TGTGCCAGCACCCTGGGAGTGGGCGGGACTAGCGGCACAGATACGCAGTATTTT. This sequence encodes CASTLGVGGTSGTDTQYF.

This clonotype was counted at least ten times. This chain connects TRBV5-1 to TRBJ2-7; TRBD2 agrees at 14 bases. With 4 bases clipped from V and 6 bases from J, the junction kept 9 bases outside the gene matches. The CDR3 has 16 amino acids. Germline V gene lookup returns CDR1 SGHRS and CDR2 YFSETQ. CDR3 protein: CASSPGTSGSGGEQYF. The CDR3 region has the DNA TGCGCCAGCAGCCCAGGGACTAGCGGGAGTGGGGGCGAGCAGTACTTC.

This clonotype has a count of ten or more. The V call is TRBV6-5, the J call TRBJ1-1, with unresolved D. V was cut by 0 bases and J by 3 bases, with 8 bases left in between. The CDR3 covers 14 residues. CDR1 MNHEY and CDR2 SVGAGI come from the germline V gene. The CDR3 sequence is CASSYSKGHTEAFF. The CDR3 DNA sequence: TGTGCCAGCAGTTACTCCAAGGGCCACACTGAAGCTTTCTTT.

CDR3 nucleotides: TGTGCCAGCAGTAAAACTTACAGGGGAAGCTCCTACAATGAGCAGTTCTTC. This sequence encodes CASSKTYRGSSYNEQFF. The rearrangement joins TRBV12-3 or TRBV12-4 to TRBJ2-1; 7 positions agree with TRBD1. J was trimmed by 0 bases and V by 5 bases; bases with no gene match: 10. The CDR3 spans 17 residues.

This clonotype came up a few times. V is TRBV11-3 and J is TRBJ2-7; 10 bases fit TRBD2. This CDR3 is built from 19 residues. CDR1 is SGHNT, CDR2 YENEEA, per germline. V lost 0 bases to trimming and J lost 6 bases; unmatched junction nucleotides: 17. This CDR3 reads CASSLDRLLSGLASSEQYF. The CDR3, as DNA: TGTGCCAGCAGCTTAGATCGCTTGTTGTCGGGACTAGCGTCGAGCGAGCAGTACTTC.

This clonotype was seen repeatedly, ten times or more. The rearrangement joins TRBV12-3 or TRBV12-4 to TRBJ2-3; D is unresolved. This CDR3 is built from 13 residues. Trimming pared 6 bases from V and 1 base from J, leaving 8 bases between. CDR3 in amino acids: CASSHSRTDTQYF. Written as DNA, the CDR3 is TGTGCCAGCAGCCACTCCCGCACAGATACGCAGTATTTT.

The sample holds a few counts of this clonotype. This chain links TRBV19 with TRBJ2-2, with 7 bases lining up with TRBD2. Germline V gives CDR1 LNHDA, CDR2 SQIVND (reference sequence). There are 15 residues in the CDR3. Losses at the gene ends were 1 base for V and 4 bases for J; bases not matched to a gene: 3. The CDR3 reads CASSIAGRATGELFF. The CDR3 DNA reads as TGTGCCAGTAGTATAGCGGGGAGGGCCACCGGGGAGCTGTTTTTT.

This clonotype has ten or more counts. V is TRBV20-1 and J is TRBJ2-5; D assignment may be TRBD1 or TRBD2 (5 bases each). CDR1 is DFQATT and CDR2 is SNEGSKA in the germline V gene (reference sequence). V shed 0 bases and J shed 0 bases, with 11 bases lying between them. The CDR3 runs 15 residues. For the CDR3, the DNA is TGCAGTGCTAGAGATGGTAGAGGGGACCAAGAGACCCAGTACTTC. Protein: CSARDGRGDQETQYF.

Ten or more counts support this clonotype. The chain links TRBV12-3 or TRBV12-4 to TRBJ1-1; D is uncertain. Trimming left V 2 bases short and J 1 base short, with 8 bases between. CDR3 size: 14 residues. In DNA form, the CDR3 reads TGTGCCAGCAGTTTATCAGCAGGGAACACTGAAGCTTTCTTT. It is translated as CASSLSAGNTEAFF.